The clone carrying this T cell receptor beta chain was picked up a small number of times. Its antigen is undetermined. Germline CDR1 reads MNHEY; CDR2 reads SMNVEV (reference sequence). The CDR3 is 15 amino acids. The data were obtained in a study of post-analysis software for immune sequencing data. Study results and limitations: Roughly five TRBV segments appeared more often in patients than in controls, and TRBV5-6, TRBV5-1 and TRBV20-1 were among these.

Every TCR beta cDNA library bore unique molecular identifiers. TCRdb reanalysed the PCR reads using MiXCR and keeps one entry per CDR3 protein. The repertoire holds roughly 870,000 distinct CDR3 sequences, with roughly 58% as singletons. The specimen sequenced was blood. The chain is built from TRBV27 and TRBJ2-4, with D maybe TRBD1 (5 bases). The last part of the DNA fits TRBJ2-7 better; the J call may be wrong. This clonotype originated in a girl under 18 with multiple sclerosis. The CDR3 nucleotides read TGTGCCAGCAGTTCAACCCCCCAGGGCAGGCACGAGCAGTACTTC. Translated, it gives CASSSTPQGRHEQYF.